The following is a T cell receptor (beta chain) sequence with its context. This table comes from immunoSEQ multiplex PCR, and its TCRdb copy is limited to in-frame clones, with some not included. Of fewer than 150,000 clones detected, more than 85% appear once; the ten largest clones hold roughly 5.4%. These data come from a study of blood T cell repertoires in COVID-19. On the study more broadly: PBMCs, B-cell-depleted T cells, or T cells provided the cDNA or gDNA that made up the material.

Germline V gene data show CDR1 as SEHNR and CDR2 as FQNEAQ (reference sequence). This CDR3 region has 18 residues. The ends lost 1 base at V and 2 bases at J; junction bases unmatched: 9. The receptor's source is a human donor in a cohort sampled during active COVID-19. The sample was peripheral blood. The chain links TRBV7-9 to TRBJ1-4; the match to TRBD1 covers 8 bases. CDR3 residues: CASSLGQGADSTNEKLFF. The CDR3, as DNA: TGTGCCAGCAGCTTAGGGCAGGGGGCTGACTCGACTAATGAAAAACTGTTTTTT.